Sequencing of this T cell receptor (beta chain) was carried out in a study of cytomegalovirus exposure and HLA in healthy donors. Study overall: In an early release, HLA-typed donors contributed some 88 million unique TCR sequences. Within the Caucasian-associated ancestry cluster were more than 75% of the approximately 400 genotyped donors.

This clone was counted a few times. Its antigen is still unknown. Findings of the study overall: Most of the TCR beta V segments (in an earlier analysis) were productive either about 87% or about 30% of the time. According to reports, the classifier identified cytomegalovirus status with high specificity and sensitivity.

A multiplex PCR was run with 60 Vbeta primers and 13 Jbeta primers. Assay: immunoSEQ multiplex PCR; the TCRdb copy retains only in-frame clones and omits some. This sample has some 70,000 clones, with around 78% found just once. V lost 6 bases, J lost 5 bases, and 26 bases lay in between. Germline V CDR1 and CDR2: MNHEY, SMNVEV (reference sequence). CDR3 length: 17 residues. The chain is built from TRBV27 and TRBJ2-7; a weak D match, TRBD1 (5 bases). The sequence came from a man in his fifties in good health and CMV-seronegative. Sequencing was carried out using PBMCs. Here the CDR3 DNA reads TGTGCCAGCAGACTAAGAGTTGGAACAGGCCCGACCCACGAGCAGTACTTC. Translation: CASRLRVGTGPTHEQYF.